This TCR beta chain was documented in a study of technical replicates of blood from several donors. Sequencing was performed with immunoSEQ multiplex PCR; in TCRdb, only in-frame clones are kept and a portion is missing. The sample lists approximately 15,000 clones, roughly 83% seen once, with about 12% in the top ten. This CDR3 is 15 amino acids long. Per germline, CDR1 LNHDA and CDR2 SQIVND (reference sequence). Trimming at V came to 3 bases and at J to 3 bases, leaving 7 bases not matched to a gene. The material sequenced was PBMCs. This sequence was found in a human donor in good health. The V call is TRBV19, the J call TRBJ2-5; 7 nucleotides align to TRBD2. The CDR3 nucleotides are TGTGCCAGTAGTATGGGGGGGAGTGGGGAAGAGACCCAGTACTTC. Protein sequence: CASSMGGSGEETQYF.